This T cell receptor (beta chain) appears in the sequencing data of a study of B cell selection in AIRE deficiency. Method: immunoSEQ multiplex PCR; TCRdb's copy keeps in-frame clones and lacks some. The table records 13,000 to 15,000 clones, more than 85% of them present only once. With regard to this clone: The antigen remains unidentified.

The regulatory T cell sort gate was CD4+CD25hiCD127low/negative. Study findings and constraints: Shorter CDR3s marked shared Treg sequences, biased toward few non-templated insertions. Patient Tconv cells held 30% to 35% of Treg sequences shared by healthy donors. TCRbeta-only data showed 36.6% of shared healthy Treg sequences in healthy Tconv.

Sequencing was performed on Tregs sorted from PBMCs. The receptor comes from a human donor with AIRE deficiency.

CDR3 DNA: TGTGCCAGTAGTATTGGGACAGGGCGGGATACGCAGTATTTT. Its protein product is CASSIGTGRDTQYF. This rearrangement joins TRBV19 to TRBJ2-3, with 9 bases fitting TRBD1. From germline, CDR1 is LNHDA and CDR2 SQIVND (reference sequence). V gave up 3 bases and J gave up 6 bases; unmatched junction bases: 4. CDR3 length equals 14 residues.